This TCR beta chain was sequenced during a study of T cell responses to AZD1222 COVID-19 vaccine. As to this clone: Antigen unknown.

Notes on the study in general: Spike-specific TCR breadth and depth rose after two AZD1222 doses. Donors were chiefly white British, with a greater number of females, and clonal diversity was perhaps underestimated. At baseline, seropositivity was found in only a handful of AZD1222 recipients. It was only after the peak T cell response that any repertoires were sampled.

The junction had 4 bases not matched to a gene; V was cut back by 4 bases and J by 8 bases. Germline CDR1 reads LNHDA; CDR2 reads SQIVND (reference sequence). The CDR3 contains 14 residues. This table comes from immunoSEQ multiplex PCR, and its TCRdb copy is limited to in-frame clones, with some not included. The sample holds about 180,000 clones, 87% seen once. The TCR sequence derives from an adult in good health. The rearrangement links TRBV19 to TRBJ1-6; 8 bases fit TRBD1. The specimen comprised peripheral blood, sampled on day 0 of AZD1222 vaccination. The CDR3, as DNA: TGTGCCAGTAGTAAACAGGGGGAGCATTCACCCCTCCACTTT. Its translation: CASSKQGEHSPLHF.